This T cell receptor (beta chain) is drawn from a study of blood T cell repertoires in COVID-19. About the study: T cells, B-cell-depleted T cells, or PBMCs provided the cDNA or gDNA that served as material.

The sample holds one count of this clone. The CDR3 runs 12 residues. V gave up 3 bases and J gave up 11 bases, with 10 bases separating them. Germline V lookup: CDR1 LNHDA, CDR2 SQIVND (reference sequence). Measured with immunoSEQ multiplex PCR; TCRdb has only the in-frame clones, and not every one. The sample records more than 150,000 clones, approximately 80% being singletons. The sequence derives from a human donor in a cohort sampled during active COVID-19. This rearrangement joins TRBV19 to TRBJ1-4; maybe TRBD1 (6 bases). The sample comprised peripheral blood. This chain's CDR3 is CASSMGRGKLFF. CDR3 nucleotides: TGTGCCAGTAGTATGGGGAGGGGGAAACTGTTTTTT.